These T cell receptor beta chains were read from a single sample in a study of cytomegalovirus exposure and HLA in healthy donors. Repertoires were generated with immunoSEQ multiplex PCR, while TCRdb's copy carries only in-frame clones and drops some. Seen here are about 160,000 clones, 65% to 85% observed once, and the top ten hold around 6.5%. Sequencing was carried out using PBMCs. The receptors were sampled from a male donor in good health and CMV-seropositive. Both conserved end residues are part of each CDR3. A D gene is named only where the DNA matches it firmly. The size entry is marked missing in some rows and otherwise reads once, few, many or a size class.

v_call	j_call	d_call	clone_size	cdr3_nt	cdr3_aa
TRBV9	TRBJ2-1	TRBD2	.	TGTGCCAGCAGCGGGGAAGGGAGGGCGGGCGATGAGCAGTTCTTC	CASSGEGRAGDEQFF
TRBV29-1	TRBJ1-2	TRBD1	.	TGCAGCGTTCTGGGACAGGACCCTAATCTAGAAGAGGGAGGTGGCTACACCTTC	CSVLGQDPNLEEGGGYTF
TRBV6-6	TRBJ2-5	.	.	TGTGCCAGCAGTTACTCGATCGCAGGGAAAGAGACCCAGTACTTC	CASSYSIAGKETQYF
TRBV23-1	TRBJ1-2	TRBD1	few	TGCGCCAGCAATGGACAGGGGATGGGCTATGGCTACACCTTC	CASNGQGMGYGYTF
TRBV21-1	TRBJ1-5	.	.	TGTGCCATCAAGGGGGGGCAGGGCAGGCGGAGCAATCAGCCCCAGCATTTT	CAIKGGQGRRSNQPQHF
TRBV19	TRBJ1-1	.	few	TGTGCCAGTAGTGTGAGGATGAACACTGAAGCTTTCTTT	CASSVRMNTEAFF
TRBV7-2	TRBJ1-4	TRBD1	.	TGTGCCAGCAGCTTAAGGGACAGGGGGCGTCTCGGGGAAAAACTGTTTTTT	CASSLRDRGRLGEKLFF
TRBV7-3	TRBJ1-2	.	few	TGTGCCAGCAGCTTAAGTTCAGGGCCGGACGGCTACACCTTC	CASSLSSGPDGYTF
TRBV29-1	TRBJ1-2	.	once	TGCAGCGTTGACCCGGGAACTGCCATACGGGGCTACACCTTC	CSVDPGTAIRGYTF
TRBV27	TRBJ1-1	.	.	TGTGCCAGCCACGGTCATTCTCGCACTGAAGCTTTCTTT	CASHGHSRTEAFF
TRBV10-3	TRBJ1-1	TRBD1	few	TGTGCCATCAGGACAGGGACTTCAGGGGACACTGAAGCTTTCTTT	CAIRTGTSGDTEAFF
TRBV13	TRBJ2-1	.	.	TGTGCCAGCAGCTTACGGCGCGGCGGTGAGCAGTTCTTC	CASSLRRGGEQFF
TRBV5-4	TRBJ2-1	.	.	TGTGCCAGCAGCTTGGGGCTTTTCCAGACAGTGCAGTTCTTC	CASSLGLFQTVQFF
TRBV13	TRBJ2-1	TRBD1	.	TGTGCCAGCAGCTCTCCCGGGACAGGGGATGGGTTCCCAGGGAATGAGCAGTTCTTC	CASSSPGTGDGFPGNEQFF
TRBV7-9	TRBJ2-7	.	.	TGTTCCAGCAGGACCACAGGAAGCTCCTACGAGCAGTACTTC	CSSRTTGSSYEQYF
TRBV27	TRBJ2-3	.	.	TGTGCCAGCACTGGTGGCGGCAGCACAGATACGCAGTATTTT	CASTGGGSTDTQYF
TRBV19	TRBJ1-5	.	.	TGTGCCAGTAGTGTGATCAGGATAATGAGCAATCAGCCCCAGCATTTT	CASSVIRIMSNQPQHF
TRBV7-9	TRBJ2-7	.	.	TGTGCCAGCGGCGACACCCTATATCTCTACGAGCAGTACTTC	CASGDTLYLYEQYF
TRBV5-5	TRBJ1-2	TRBD1	.	TGTGCCAGCACCTCGGATGGGACAGGGGGATATGGCTACACCTTC	CASTSDGTGGYGYTF
TRBV27	TRBJ2-3	TRBD2	.	TGTGCCAGCAGAAGAGCGGGAGCGGTAACAGATACGCAGTATTTT	CASRRAGAVTDTQYF
TRBV19	TRBJ1-5	.	few	TGTGCCAGTGCCGGCGGAAGGAGGGATAGCAATCAGCCCCAGCATTTT	CASAGGRRDSNQPQHF
TRBV6-5	TRBJ1-2	TRBD1	once	TGTGCCAGCACCGGGGACAGCCAAGGCTACACCTTC	CASTGDSQGYTF
TRBV27	TRBJ1-2	.	.	TGTGCCAGCAGTTACGGTACTAACTATGGCTACACCTTC	CASSYGTNYGYTF
TRBV28	TRBJ2-2	TRBD1	.	TGTGCCAGCAGTTTAAGGGACAGGCAGTGGGAGCTGTTTTTT	CASSLRDRQWELFF
TRBV7-2	TRBJ2-1	.	.	TGTGCCAGCAGCGCTAGAGGGCTAGTCTACAATGAGCAGTTCTTC	CASSARGLVYNEQFF
TRBV9	TRBJ2-1	.	.	TGTGCCAGCAGCCTTCGCGGTACGACCTACAATGAGCAGTTCTTC	CASSLRGTTYNEQFF